Sequencing of this T cell receptor (beta chain) was carried out in a study of blood T cell repertoires in COVID-19. After removal of 3 bases from V and 5 bases from J, the junction contained 6 bases not matched to a gene. The length of the CDR3 is 16 residues. CDR1 is ENHRY and CDR2 is SYGVKD in the germline V gene. Libraries were prepared by immunoSEQ multiplex PCR; TCRdb keeps only in-frame clonotypes and omits some of them. The table has under 450,000 clones, more than 75% seen once; the top ten hold about 1%. The sequence derives from a human donor with acute or convalescent COVID-19. The donor label of this sample is uncertain. J is TRBJ1-5 and V is TRBV10-3; TRBD1 matches 11 bases. The sequencing input was peripheral blood. The CDR3 protein is CAISDPKGQGDQPQHF. The DNA of the CDR3 is TGTGCCATCAGTGATCCTAAGGGACAGGGGGATCAGCCCCAGCATTTT.